Following are 30 T cell receptor beta chains from one sample sequenced in a study of CXCR4 blockade with PD-1 therapy in pancreatic cancer. Sequencing used immunoSEQ multiplex PCR; TCRdb keeps in-frame clones, though not all of them. This sample has around 15,000 clones; about 72% occur once, and the top ten carry 5.9%. The specimen sequenced was tumor tissue. The receptors were sampled from a human donor with pancreatic ductal adenocarcinoma.

This chain joins TRBV19 and TRBJ1-1; a possible D gene is TRBD1 (5 bases). This CDR3 spans 15 amino acids. V lost 0 bases and J 6 bases, leaving 14 bases between the germline ends. The germline CDR1 and CDR2 sequences are LNHDA and SQIVND (reference sequence). CDR3 nucleotide sequence: TGTGCCAGTAGTATAGATCGGCCCCGGGGGGCTGAAGCTTTCTTT. It specifies CASSIDRPRGAEAFF.

This sequence joins TRBV19 and TRBJ2-6, with D possibly TRBD1 on 6 matching bases. This CDR3 has 17 amino acids. V was cut by 3 bases and J by 2 bases, with 14 bases left in between. Looked up from germline, CDR1 is LNHDA and CDR2 is SQIVND (reference sequence). CDR3 sequence reads: CASSMKNQGTGANVLTF. CDR3 sequence (DNA): TGTGCCAGTAGTATGAAGAACCAGGGGACTGGGGCCAACGTCCTGACTTTC.

In this sample, this clone turned up a few times. This chain joins TRBV5-1 and TRBJ2-3; D is tentatively TRBD1 or TRBD2 (6 bases each). The CDR3 has 14 residues. Germline assignment: CDR1 SGHRS and CDR2 YFSETQ. Between the trimmed V and J ends, which lost 7 bases and 5 bases, there was a span of 17 bases. The chain's CDR3 is CASGKGGRGDTQYF. The CDR3 DNA is TGCGCCAGCGGAAAGGGGGGCCGGGGAGATACGCAGTATTTT.

The rearrangement joins TRBV30 to TRBJ1-3; unclear D gene. Between the trimmed V and J ends, which lost 7 bases and 0 bases, there was a span of 13 bases. This CDR3 has 14 residues. The germline CDR1 and CDR2 sequences are GTSNPN and SVGIG (reference sequence). This CDR3 reads CAFSSPDSGNTIYF. The DNA for the CDR3 is TGTGCCTTTTCTAGCCCTGACTCTGGAAACACCATATATTTT.

As to this clone: One end of the junction fails to match germline, which may point to a read error. V gene TRBV6-7 combines with J gene TRBJ2-7, with 10 bases matching TRBD1. TRBV6-7 is noted as an ORF with a role that remains uncertain. The CDR3 runs 14 residues. The CDR3 sequence is CASKFFGTGDEQYF. The CDR3 coding sequence is TGTGCCAGCAAATTCTTCGGGACAGGGGACGAGCAATACTTC.

In DNA, the CDR3 is TGTGCCACCAGCAGAGATATCGTGGCGAGCGAGCAGTTCTTC. Protein sequence: CATSRDIVASEQFF. The chain is built from TRBV15 and TRBJ2-1, with D unclear. Per the germline V gene, CDR1 is LNHNV and CDR2 is YYDKDF (reference sequence). The germline V and J ends were trimmed by 0 bases and 10 bases, with 13 bases remaining between them. The CDR3 contains 14 residues.

This clone appeared once. The rearrangement uses TRBV6-4 and TRBJ2-7; D is unclear. CDR3 length: 17 residues. CDR1 is MRHNA and CDR2 is SNTAGT in the germline V gene. Trimming took off 5 bases at V and 12 bases at J, with 32 bases between the two ends. CDR3 coding DNA: TGTGCCAGCAGTTACGACTCGGGTCCTCCGGGTTCCCTGAGGCTGTACTTC. This sequence encodes CASSYDSGPPGSLRLYF.

This clone has only one observation. V and J are TRBV6-8 and TRBJ1-5; 9 nucleotides match TRBD1. Per germline, CDR1 MNHGY and CDR2 SAAAGT. The CDR3 is 17 residues long. Trimming cost V 6 bases and J 2 bases; bases outside gene matches: 11. The CDR3 region is CASRPGTGISGNQPQHF. The CDR3 DNA is TGTGCCAGCAGGCCCGGGACAGGGATATCGGGCAATCAGCCCCAGCATTTT.

CDR3 sequence reads: CASSLNRGPNTEAFF. CDR3 bases: TGCGCCAGCAGCTTGAACAGGGGTCCGAACACTGAAGCTTTCTTT. The genes are TRBV5-1 and TRBJ1-1, with 7 positions matching TRBD1. The CDR3 totals 15 residues. The J segment lost 1 base and the V segment lost 1 base, leaving 4 bases of the junction unmatched. CDR1 and CDR2 from the germline V gene are SGHRS and YFSETQ.

V gene TRBV9 combines with J gene TRBJ2-7, with 9 bases aligning to TRBD2. Trimming at V came to 2 bases and at J to 5 bases, leaving 8 bases not matched to a gene. Germline CDR1 and CDR2: SGDLS and YYNGEE. The CDR3 has 15 amino acids. CDR3 DNA: TGTGCCAGCAGCGTGGGACTCGGACTAGCGAACGAGCAGTACTTC. It codes for CASSVGLGLANEQYF.

This chain connects TRBV28 to TRBJ2-1, with 9 bases that match TRBD2. The J segment lost 10 bases and the V segment lost 2 bases, leaving 3 bases of the junction unmatched. The germline V gene encodes CDR1 MDHEN and CDR2 SYDVKM. The CDR3 extends over 13 amino acids. CDR3 coding DNA: TGTGCCAGCAGTTTAAGACTAGCGGAAGAGCAGTTCTTC. It is translated as CASSLRLAEEQFF. The whole variable domain, filled in from reference TRBV28 and TRBJ2-1, reads DVKVTQSSRYLVKRTGEKVFLECVQDMDHENMFWYRQDPGLGLRLIYFSYDVKMKEKGDIPEGYSVSREKKERFSLILESASTNQTSMYLCASSLRLAEEQFFGPGTRLTVL.

The V call is TRBV29-1, the J call TRBJ2-1, with no clear D. Trimming took 4 bases from V and 3 from J, leaving 10 bases between them. The germline V gene encodes CDR1 SQVTM and CDR2 ANQGSEA. The CDR3 covers 13 residues. The CDR3 coding sequence is TGCAGCGTTGTTGCCATCAACTACAATGAGCAGTTCTTC. Residues: CSVVAINYNEQFF.

V is TRBV6-8 and J is TRBJ2-1, with D tentatively TRBD1 (6 bases). In germline, CDR1 is MNHGY, CDR2 SAAAGT. The V end lost 4 bases, the J end lost 7 bases, and 8 bases lay between the germline ends. The CDR3 contains 12 residues. This CDR3 reads CASSLQGNEQFF. The CDR3, as DNA: TGTGCCAGCAGTTTACAGGGAAATGAGCAGTTCTTC.

A few counts support this clone. CDR3 sequence: CASSSASTSPSTDTQYF. CDR3 DNA sequence: TGTGCCAGCAGCTCCGCTTCGACTAGCCCCAGCACAGATACGCAGTATTTT. The chain is built from TRBV6-4 and TRBJ2-3; TRBD2 matches 7 bases. The CDR3 is 17 residues long. Per germline, CDR1 MRHNA and CDR2 SNTAGT. J was trimmed by 0 bases and V by 6 bases; bases with no gene match: 12.

This clone is medium-sized within its sample. This chain links TRBV6-8 with TRBJ1-1, with a weak D call TRBD1 (5 bases). Per germline, CDR1 MNHGY and CDR2 SAAAGT. V was cut by 2 bases and J by 4 bases, with 11 bases left in between. This CDR3 has 14 amino acids. The CDR3 DNA follows: TGTGCCAGCAGTTACCAAGCAGGGTTCACTGAAGCTTTCTTT. This gives the protein CASSYQAGFTEAFF.

V usage is TRBV28 and J usage is TRBJ1-1; no clear D gene. The germline V gene encodes CDR1 MDHEN and CDR2 SYDVKM. This CDR3 spans 14 amino acids. V dropped 1 base and J dropped 4 bases, with 10 bases sitting between them. The CDR3 sequence is CASSLSRGGTEAFF. The CDR3 nucleotides read TGTGCCAGCAGTTTATCTCGGGGTGGCACTGAAGCTTTCTTT.

The chain recombines TRBV18 with TRBJ2-1; 9 bases align to TRBD2. From germline, CDR1 is KGHSH and CDR2 LQKENI. J lost 9 bases, V lost 4 bases, and 10 bases had no gene match. The CDR3 sequence is 15 residues long. The CDR3 protein is CASSLRGLAGAEQFF. The CDR3 region has the DNA TGTGCCAGCTCACTCCGCGGATTAGCGGGAGCTGAGCAGTTCTTC.

This sequence joins TRBV6-8 and TRBJ2-2, with 12 positions matching TRBD2. Per germline, CDR1 MNHGY and CDR2 SAAAGT. The CDR3 has 15 amino acids. The ends lost 5 bases at V and 7 bases at J; junction bases unmatched: 5. Here the CDR3 DNA reads TGTGCCAGCAGTCAGGGACTAGCGGGTTACGGGGAGCTGTTTTTT. Its protein is CASSQGLAGYGELFF.

For this clone: At one end, the junction sequence differs from germline, possibly due to a read error. X is used for the amino acid whose nucleotide is unread or ambiguous. J is TRBJ1-3 and V is TRBV11-3; 9 nucleotides agree with TRBD1. CDR1 SGHNT and CDR2 YENEEA come from the germline V gene. The CDR3 length is 15 residues. The DNA for the CDR3 is TGTGYCAGCAGCTTGACAGGGGGTTATGGAAACACCATATATTTT. As protein: CXSSLTGGYGNTIYF.

The chain combines TRBV14 with TRBJ2-1; 8 nucleotides match TRBD2. The CDR3 extends over 15 amino acids. After removal of 0 bases from V and 9 bases from J, the junction contained 7 bases not matched to a gene. Germline CDR1 SGHDN, CDR2 FVKESK. CDR3 residues: CASSQERLAGLEQFF. The CDR3 DNA follows: TGTGCCAGCAGCCAAGAAAGGCTAGCGGGTCTTGAGCAGTTCTTC.

V usage is TRBV29-1 and J usage is TRBJ2-1; possibly TRBD2 for D (7 bases). Between the trimmed V and J ends, which lost 6 bases and 7 bases, there was a span of 13 bases. CDR1 SQVTM and CDR2 ANQGSEA come from the germline V gene. CDR3 length: 12 residues. CDR3 in amino acids: CSVSAGANEQFF. The CDR3 DNA reads as TGCAGCGTATCCGCGGGGGCGAATGAGCAGTTCTTC.

This clone was found a few times. The read ends 1 residue shy of where the CDR3 ends; the end is completed using the germline J gene. The chain uses TRBV6-1 and TRBJ1-2; no definite D call. Trimming stripped 0 bases from V and 5 bases from J, with 13 bases between. CDR1 and CDR2 from the germline V gene are MNHNS and SASEGT. This CDR3 spans 15 amino acids. The CDR3 reads CASSEAAPGAYGYTF. The CDR3 bases that were read are TGTGCCAGCAGTGAAGCCGCACCCGGAGCGTATGGCTACACC.

The CDR3 nucleotides are TGCAGCGTTGACGGGACGCCAGGCCACAATGAGCAGTTCTTC. As protein: CSVDGTPGHNEQFF. The genes are TRBV29-1 and TRBJ2-1; D may be TRBD1 or TRBD2 (5 bases each). V dropped 3 bases and J dropped 5 bases, with 14 bases sitting between them. CDR1 and CDR2 from the germline V gene are SQVTM and ANQGSEA. This CDR3 has 14 amino acids.

The CDR3 sequence is CASSPPGTGNQPQHF. As DNA, the CDR3 is TGTGCCAGCTCACCACCCGGGACAGGGAATCAGCCCCAGCATTTT. This chain connects TRBV18 to TRBJ1-5; TRBD1 aligns across 9 bases. The CDR3 runs to 15 residues. Germline lookup yields CDR1 KGHSH and CDR2 LQKENI. Trimming at V came to 0 bases and at J to 4 bases, leaving 1 base not matched to a gene.

The rearrangement links TRBV9 to TRBJ2-3; 9 bases fit TRBD2. The CDR3 extends over 17 amino acids. CDR1 and CDR2 (germline): SGDLS, YYNGEE. The V and J ends lost 4 bases and 3 bases, in that order; junction bases with no gene match: 12. CDR3 sequence: CASSWTSDPKRTDTQYF. CDR3 nucleotides: TGTGCCAGCAGCTGGACTAGCGACCCCAAAAGGACAGATACGCAGTATTTT. Full variable domain (rest looked up from reference TRBV9 and TRBJ2-3): DSGVTQTPKHLITATGQRVTLRCSPRSGDLSVYWYQQSLDQGLQFLIQYYNGEERAKGNILERFSAQQFPDLHSELNLSSLELGDSALYFCASSWTSDPKRTDTQYFGPGTRLTVL.

Turning to this clone: One end of the junction fails to match germline, which may point to a read error. The chain carries TRBV27 and TRBJ2-1; 11 nucleotides match TRBD2. The CDR3 covers 16 residues. Per germline, CDR1 MNHEY and CDR2 SMNVEV (reference sequence). In nucleotides, the CDR3 is TGTGCCACCAGTGACCTCGGACTAGCGGGTCACTATGAGCAGTTCTTC. It yields the protein CATSDLGLAGHYEQFF.

This clone was counted between two and nine times. The chain employs TRBV5-1 and TRBJ1-1; D possibly corresponds to TRBD1 (6 bases). The CDR3 sequence is 14 residues long. V was clipped by 4 bases and J by 0 bases, with 10 bases between them. The germline V gene has CDR1 SGHRS and CDR2 YFSETQ. In DNA, the CDR3 is TGCGCCAGCAGCCCGGACAGATTGAACACTGAAGCTTTCTTT. Amino acids: CASSPDRLNTEAFF.

The chain has TRBV9 and TRBJ2-1, with TRBD2 identical over 7 bases. V was clipped by 5 bases and J by 6 bases; unmatched bases: 11. The CDR3 consists of 15 residues. Per germline, CDR1 SGDLS and CDR2 YYNGEE. The CDR3 loop reads CASRRGRAQPNEQFF. The CDR3 DNA reads TGTGCCAGCAGACGTGGGAGGGCCCAACCCAATGAGCAGTTCTTC.

This clone turned up a few times. V gene TRBV18 combines with J gene TRBJ1-1; D may be TRBD1 (5 bases). Trimming removed 6 bases from V and 0 bases from J, with 8 bases in between. The CDR3 length is 13 residues. In germline, CDR1 is KGHSH, CDR2 LQKENI. The CDR3 coding sequence is TGTGCCAGCTCCCTGGGGCTGAACACTGAAGCTTTCTTT. Its protein product is CASSLGLNTEAFF.

The chain couples TRBV28 to TRBJ1-2; no reliable D call. V was clipped by 3 bases and J by 0 bases, with 11 bases between them. CDR3 size: 15 residues. The germline V gene has CDR1 MDHEN and CDR2 SYDVKM. CDR3 amino acids: CASSLWIRANYGYTF. The CDR3 DNA reads TGTGCCAGCAGTTTGTGGATTAGGGCTAACTATGGCTACACCTTC.